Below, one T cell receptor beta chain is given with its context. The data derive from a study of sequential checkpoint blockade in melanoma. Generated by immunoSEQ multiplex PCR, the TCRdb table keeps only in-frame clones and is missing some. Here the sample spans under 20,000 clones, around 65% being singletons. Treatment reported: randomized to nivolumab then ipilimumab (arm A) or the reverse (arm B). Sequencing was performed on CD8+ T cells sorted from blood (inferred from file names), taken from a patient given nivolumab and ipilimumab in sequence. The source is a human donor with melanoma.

The CDR3 reads CASSPAPNNEQYF. The CDR3 nucleotides read TGTGCCAGCAGCCCCGCACCGAACAACGAGCAGTACTTC. V gene TRBV6-5 combines with J gene TRBJ2-7; D unresolved. This CDR3 contains 13 residues. The germline CDR1 and CDR2 sequences are MNHEY and SVGAGI. The V end was cut by 6 bases, the J end by 5 bases, with 14 bases between.